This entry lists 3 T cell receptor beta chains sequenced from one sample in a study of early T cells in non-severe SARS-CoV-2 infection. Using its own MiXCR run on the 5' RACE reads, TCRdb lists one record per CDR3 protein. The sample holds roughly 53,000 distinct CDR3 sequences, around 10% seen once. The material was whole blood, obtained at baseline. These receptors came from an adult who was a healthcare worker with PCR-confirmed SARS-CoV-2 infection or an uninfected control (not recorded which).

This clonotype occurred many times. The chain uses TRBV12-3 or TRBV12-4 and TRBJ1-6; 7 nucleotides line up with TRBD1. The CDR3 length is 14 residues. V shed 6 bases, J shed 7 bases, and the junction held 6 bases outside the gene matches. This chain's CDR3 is CASSPGQLNSPLHF. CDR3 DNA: TGTGCCAGCAGCCCGGGACAGCTGAATTCACCCCTCCACTTT.

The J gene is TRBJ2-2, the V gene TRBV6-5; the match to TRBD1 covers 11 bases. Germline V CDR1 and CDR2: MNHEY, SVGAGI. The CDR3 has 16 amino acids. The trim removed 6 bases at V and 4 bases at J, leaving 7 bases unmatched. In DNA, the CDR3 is TGTGCCAGCAGACGAACGGACAGGGGGCTCACCGGGGAGCTGTTTTTT. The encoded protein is CASRRTDRGLTGELFF.

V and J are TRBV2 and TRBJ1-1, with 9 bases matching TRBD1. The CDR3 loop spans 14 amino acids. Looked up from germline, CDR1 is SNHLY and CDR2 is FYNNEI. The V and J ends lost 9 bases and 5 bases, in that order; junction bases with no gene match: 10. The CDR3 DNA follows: TGTGCCAGGGGACAGGGAGTCGGTGGGACTGAAGCTTTCTTT. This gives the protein CARGQGVGGTEAFF.